The TCR beta chain described here comes from a study of blood T cells in healthy people across ages. Trimming removed 5 bases at V and 2 bases at J, with 18 bases between. CDR3 length equals 16 residues. Germline CDR1 is SGHRS and CDR2 is YFSETQ. A J-beta primer mix and a sample-barcoded 5' primer were used in a second PCR of roughly 6 to 11 cycles. A tag from a template-switch adaptor with 12 random nucleotides marked each cDNA molecule. Each CDR3 protein is one row after TCRdb ran MiXCR on the 5' RACE reads. The table has almost 800,000 distinct CDR3 sequences, over 45% seen once. The total RNA that was extracted per sample amounted to at least 5 micrograms.

The chain joins TRBV5-1 to TRBJ2-3, with D uncertain. The sequence was obtained from a man aged 30 to 39 in good health. The sample consisted of blood. The CDR3 DNA follows: TGCGCCAGCAGTTCGGCAGATGGGCCCTCCACAGATACGCAGTATTTT. Its protein is CASSSADGPSTDTQYF.